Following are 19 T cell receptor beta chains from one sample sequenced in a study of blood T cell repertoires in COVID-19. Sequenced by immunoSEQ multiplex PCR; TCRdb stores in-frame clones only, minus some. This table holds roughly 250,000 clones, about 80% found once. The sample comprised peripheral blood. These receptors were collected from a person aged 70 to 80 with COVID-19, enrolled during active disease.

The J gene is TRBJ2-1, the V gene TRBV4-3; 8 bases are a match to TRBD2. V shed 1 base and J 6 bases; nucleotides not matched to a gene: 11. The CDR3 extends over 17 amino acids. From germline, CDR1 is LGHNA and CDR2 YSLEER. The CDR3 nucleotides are TGCGCCAGCAGCCAAGCCCGTGGAGCGGGAGCCAGCAATGAGCAGTTCTTC. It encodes CASSQARGAGASNEQFF.

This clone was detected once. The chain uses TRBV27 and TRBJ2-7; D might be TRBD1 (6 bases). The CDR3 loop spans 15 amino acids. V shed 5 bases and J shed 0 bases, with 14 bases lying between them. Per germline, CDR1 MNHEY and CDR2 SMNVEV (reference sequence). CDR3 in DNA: TGTGCCAGCAGTGAGCGGACAGAGAGCTCCTACGAGCAGTACTTC. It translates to CASSERTESSYEQYF.

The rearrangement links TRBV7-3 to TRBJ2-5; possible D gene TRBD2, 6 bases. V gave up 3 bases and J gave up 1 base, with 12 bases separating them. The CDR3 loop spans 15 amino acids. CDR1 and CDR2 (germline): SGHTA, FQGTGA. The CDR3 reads CASSLFGGVQETQYF. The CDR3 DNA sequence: TGTGCCAGCAGCTTGTTCGGCGGGGTCCAAGAGACCCAGTACTTC.

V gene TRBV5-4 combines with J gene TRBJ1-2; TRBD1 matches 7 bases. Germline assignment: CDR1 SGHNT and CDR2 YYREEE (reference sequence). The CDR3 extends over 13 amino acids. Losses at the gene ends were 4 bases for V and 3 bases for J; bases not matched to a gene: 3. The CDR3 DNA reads TGTGCCAGCAGCCCGGACAGGCACTATGGCTACACCTTC. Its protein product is CASSPDRHYGYTF.

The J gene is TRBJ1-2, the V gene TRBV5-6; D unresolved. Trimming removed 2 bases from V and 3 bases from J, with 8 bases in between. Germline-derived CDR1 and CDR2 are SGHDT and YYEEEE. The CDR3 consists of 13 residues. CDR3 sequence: CASSFGQYYGYTF. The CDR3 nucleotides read TGTGCCAGCAGCTTTGGCCAGTACTATGGCTACACCTTC.

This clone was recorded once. The CDR3 here is CASSLAQESYGYTF. The CDR3 region has the DNA TGTGCCAGCAGTTTAGCACAGGAGAGCTATGGCTACACCTTC. The chain joins TRBV28 to TRBJ1-2, with a tentative D call TRBD1 (5 bases). The CDR3 loop spans 14 amino acids. Between the trimmed V and J ends, which lost 2 bases and 4 bases, there was a span of 11 bases. In germline, CDR1 is MDHEN, CDR2 SYDVKM.

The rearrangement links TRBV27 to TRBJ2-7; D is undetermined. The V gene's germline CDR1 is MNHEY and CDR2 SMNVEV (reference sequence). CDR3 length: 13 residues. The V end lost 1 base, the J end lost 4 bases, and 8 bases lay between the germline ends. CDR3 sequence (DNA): TGTGCCAGCAGTTTATTGAGAGGTTACGAGCAGTACTTC. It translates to CASSLLRGYEQYF.

The CDR3 region is CASRRGQGDTDTQYF. In nucleotides, the CDR3 is TGCGCCAGCAGAAGGGGACAGGGGGACACAGATACGCAGTATTTT. J is TRBJ2-3 and V is TRBV5-1; 11 bases match TRBD1. There are 15 residues in the CDR3. Germline assignment: CDR1 SGHRS and CDR2 YFSETQ. The J segment lost 2 bases and the V segment lost 5 bases, leaving 4 bases of the junction unmatched.

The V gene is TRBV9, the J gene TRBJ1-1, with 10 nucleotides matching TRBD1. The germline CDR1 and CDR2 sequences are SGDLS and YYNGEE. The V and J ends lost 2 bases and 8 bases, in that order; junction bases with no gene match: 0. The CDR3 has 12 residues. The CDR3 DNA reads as TGTGCCAGCAGCGTGGGACAGGGGGAAGCTTTCTTT. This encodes CASSVGQGEAFF.

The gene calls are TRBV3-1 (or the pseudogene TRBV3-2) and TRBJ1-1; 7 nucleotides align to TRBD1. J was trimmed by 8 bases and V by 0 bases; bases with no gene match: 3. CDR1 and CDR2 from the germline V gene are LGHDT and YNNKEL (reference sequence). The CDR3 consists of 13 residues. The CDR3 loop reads CASSQDWDREAFF. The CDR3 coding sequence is TGTGCCAGCAGCCAAGATTGGGACAGAGAAGCTTTCTTT.

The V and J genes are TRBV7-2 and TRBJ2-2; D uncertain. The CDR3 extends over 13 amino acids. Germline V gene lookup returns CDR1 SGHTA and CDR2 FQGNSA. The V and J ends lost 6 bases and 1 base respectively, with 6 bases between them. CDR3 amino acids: CASRRENTGELFF. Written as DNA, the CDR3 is TGTGCCAGCAGGCGAGAGAACACCGGGGAGCTGTTTTTT.

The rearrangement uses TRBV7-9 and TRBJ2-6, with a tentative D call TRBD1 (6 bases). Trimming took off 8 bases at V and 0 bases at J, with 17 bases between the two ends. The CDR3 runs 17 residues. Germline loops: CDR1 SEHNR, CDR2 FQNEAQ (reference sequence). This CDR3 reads CASGYPGTHSGANVLTF. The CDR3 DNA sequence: TGTGCCAGCGGTTATCCCGGGACACACTCTGGGGCCAACGTCCTGACTTTC. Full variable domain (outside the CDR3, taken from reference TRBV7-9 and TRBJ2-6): DTGVSQNPRHKITKRGQNVTFRCDPISEHNRLYWYRQTLGQGPEFLTYFQNEAQLEKSRLLSDRFSAERPKGSFSTLEIQRTEQGDSAMYLCASGYPGTHSGANVLTFGAGSRLTVL.

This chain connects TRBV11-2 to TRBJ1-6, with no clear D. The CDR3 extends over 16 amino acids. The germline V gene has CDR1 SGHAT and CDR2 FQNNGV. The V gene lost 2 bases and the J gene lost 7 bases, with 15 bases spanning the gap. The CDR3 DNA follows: TGTGCCAGCAGCTTACATTTGAGCGGAACAAATTCACCCCTCCACTTT. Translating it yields CASSLHLSGTNSPLHF.

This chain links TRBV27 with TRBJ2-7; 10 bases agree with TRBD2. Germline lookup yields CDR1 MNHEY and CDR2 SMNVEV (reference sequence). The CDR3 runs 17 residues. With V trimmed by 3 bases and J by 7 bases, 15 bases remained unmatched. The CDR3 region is CASSFLKGSGGLYEQYF. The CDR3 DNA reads TGTGCCAGCAGTTTCCTCAAAGGTAGCGGGGGGCTTTATGAGCAGTACTTC.

CDR3 loop: CASSSRGTGGATDTQYF. CDR3 DNA sequence: TGTGCCAGCAGCTCGCGCGGGACAGGGGGGGCCACAGATACGCAGTATTTT. The chain employs TRBV11-3 and TRBJ2-3; 11 positions match TRBD1. Germline V gives CDR1 SGHNT, CDR2 YENEEA. The CDR3 extends over 17 amino acids. V lost 4 bases and J lost 2; bases outside the gene matches: 8.

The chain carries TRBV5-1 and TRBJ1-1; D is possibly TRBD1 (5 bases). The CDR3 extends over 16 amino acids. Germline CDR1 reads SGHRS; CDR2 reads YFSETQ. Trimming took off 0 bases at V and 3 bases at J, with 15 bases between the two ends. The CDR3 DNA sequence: TGCGCCAGCAGCTTGGGGTGGGGCAATGGGGACACTGAAGCTTTCTTT. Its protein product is CASSLGWGNGDTEAFF.

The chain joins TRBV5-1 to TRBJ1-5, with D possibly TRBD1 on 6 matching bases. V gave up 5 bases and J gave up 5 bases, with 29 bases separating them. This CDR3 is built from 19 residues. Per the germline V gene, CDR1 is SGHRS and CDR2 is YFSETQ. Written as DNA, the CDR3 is TGCGCCAGCAGTCCCCCGGGGGGCACGGGCCGTAGTGGCGATCAGCCCCAGCATTTT. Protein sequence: CASSPPGGTGRSGDQPQHF.

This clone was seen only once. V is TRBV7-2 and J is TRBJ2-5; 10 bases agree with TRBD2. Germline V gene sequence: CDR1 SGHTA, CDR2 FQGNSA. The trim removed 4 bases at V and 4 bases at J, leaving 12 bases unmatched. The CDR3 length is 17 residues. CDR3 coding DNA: TGTGCCAGCAGCTATGGAGGGCAGCGGGGGGGCGGAGAGACCCAGTACTTC. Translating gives CASSYGGQRGGGETQYF.

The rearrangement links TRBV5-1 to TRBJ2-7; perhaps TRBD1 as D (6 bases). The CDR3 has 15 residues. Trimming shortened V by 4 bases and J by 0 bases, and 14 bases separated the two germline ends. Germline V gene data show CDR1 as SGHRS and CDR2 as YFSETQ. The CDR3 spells CASSADSTFSYEQYF. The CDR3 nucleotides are TGCGCCAGCAGCGCGGACAGTACCTTCTCCTACGAGCAGTACTTC.